This entry is about one T cell receptor (beta chain). This sample was included in a study of blood T cell repertoires in COVID-19. Libraries were prepared by immunoSEQ multiplex PCR; TCRdb keeps only in-frame clonotypes and omits some of them. The data hold 250,000 to 300,000 clones, with 88% observed a single time. Per the germline V gene, CDR1 is KGHDR and CDR2 is SFDVKD. CDR3 length: 14 residues. The trim removed 9 bases at V and 4 bases at J, leaving 9 bases unmatched. This chain uses TRBV24-1 with TRBJ2-7; the match to TRBD2 covers 9 bases. The material sequenced was peripheral blood. The TCR originated in a young woman with acute or convalescent COVID-19. CDR3 region: CATPGGRVMYEQYF. CDR3 coding DNA: TGTGCCACCCCCGGCGGGAGGGTTATGTACGAGCAGTACTTC.